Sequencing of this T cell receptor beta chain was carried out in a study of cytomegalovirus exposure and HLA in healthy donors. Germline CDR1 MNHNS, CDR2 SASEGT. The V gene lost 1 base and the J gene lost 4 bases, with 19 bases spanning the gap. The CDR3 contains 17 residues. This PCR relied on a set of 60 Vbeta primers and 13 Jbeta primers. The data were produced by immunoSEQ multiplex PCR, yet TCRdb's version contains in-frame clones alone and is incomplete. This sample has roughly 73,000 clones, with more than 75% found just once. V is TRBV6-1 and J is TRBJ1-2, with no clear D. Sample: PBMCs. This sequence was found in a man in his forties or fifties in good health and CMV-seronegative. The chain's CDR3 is CASSEGGKDLRVYGYTF. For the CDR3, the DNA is TGTGCCAGCAGTGAAGGTGGCAAGGATTTGAGGGTCTATGGCTACACCTTC.